This T cell receptor (beta chain) emerged from a study of T cell repertoires in cytomegalovirus infection. Overall study context: Selection of CMV epitopes for the study included recently identified HLA-C-restricted and well-studied HLA-B-restricted ones. From public TCR beta signatures came an indication of both CMV infection and matching HLA type. General study points: Accumulated public TCR beta family frequency recognized individuals carrying CMV together with the relevant HLA. HLA-C-restricted, CMV-specific TCR beta clonotypes were dominant ex vivo.

The CDR3 is 15 residues long. Germline CDR1 SEHNR, CDR2 FQNEAQ (reference sequence). The ends lost 10 bases at V and 0 bases at J; junction bases unmatched: 6. Points on this clonotype: Its target is not known.

TCRdb called the reads again in MiXCR, with one record for every CDR3 protein. The data contain approximately 600,000 distinct CDR3 sequences, 40% of them singletons. Sequenced material: cultured PBMCs, taken from culture after CMV antigen stimulation. This clonotype originated in a human donor in good health (CMV status not recorded). Some clones in this sample may be carry-over from other donors' samples. The rearrangement joins TRBV7-9 to TRBJ2-1, with 10 positions matching TRBD2. CDR3 in amino acids: CATLLAGSSYNEQFF. DNA of the CDR3: TGTGCCACCTTACTAGCGGGAAGCTCCTACAATGAGCAGTTCTTC.